These 21 T cell receptor beta chains came from one sample sequenced in a study of T cell changes during pregnancy in multiple sclerosis. The method was immunoSEQ multiplex PCR; TCRdb's version includes in-frame clones alone and lacks a portion of them. The sample shows around 96,000 clones, about 93% of them seen only once. Source: peripheral blood, taken in the first trimester of pregnancy. All receptors derive from a female donor with multiple sclerosis, enrolled in a pregnancy study.

This chain links TRBV15 with TRBJ2-1; 7 positions agree with TRBD1. J gave up 7 bases and V 2 bases, and 14 bases lay outside the gene matches. Germline CDR1 is LNHNV and CDR2 is YYDKDF (reference sequence). The CDR3 covers 17 residues. The DNA of the CDR3 is TGTGCCACCAGCAGACTCTCCGGGACAGAAACGGGGAATGAGCAGTTCTTC. Translation gives CATSRLSGTETGNEQFF.

V is TRBV7-9 and J is TRBJ2-5; D gene uncertain. The germline V gene encodes CDR1 SEHNR and CDR2 FQNEAQ (reference sequence). This CDR3 has 13 amino acids. Trimming left V 5 bases short and J 3 bases short, with 10 bases between. The DNA of the CDR3 is TGTGCCAGCAGCCAGTTAGGAGAAGAGACCCAGTACTTC. It codes for CASSQLGEETQYF. The variable domain in full, with the rest retrieved from reference TRBV7-9 and TRBJ2-5, is DTGVSQNPRHKITKRGQNVTFRCDPISEHNRLYWYRQTLGQGPEFLTYFQNEAQLEKSRLLSDRFSAERPKGSFSTLEIQRTEQGDSAMYLCASSQLGEETQYFGPGTRLLVL.

The rearrangement uses TRBV4-1 and TRBJ2-2; D unclear. Trimming left V 4 bases short and J 1 base short, with 13 bases between. The CDR3 loop spans 16 amino acids. The germline V gene encodes CDR1 MGHRA and CDR2 YSYEKL. The CDR3 coding sequence is TGCGCCAGCAGCCCGCAGGAATTTATGAACACCGGGGAGCTGTTTTTT. It specifies CASSPQEFMNTGELFF.

This clone was recorded only once. The V gene is TRBV15, the J gene TRBJ1-2, with TRBD1 identical over 9 bases. Germline V gene data show CDR1 as LNHNV and CDR2 as YYDKDF (reference sequence). The CDR3 is made up of 14 amino acids. Losses at the gene ends were 0 bases for V and 8 bases for J; bases not matched to a gene: 4. This CDR3 reads CATSRDRTGAGYTF. The CDR3 region has the DNA TGTGCCACCAGCAGAGATCGGACAGGGGCCGGCTACACCTTC.

V gene TRBV5-1 combines with J gene TRBJ2-1, with 9 bases lining up with TRBD1. Germline CDR1 SGHRS, CDR2 YFSETQ. The CDR3 extends over 13 amino acids. After removal of 2 bases from V and 7 bases from J, the junction contained 1 base not matched to a gene. The CDR3, as DNA: TGCGCCAGCAGCTTAGACAGGGGGAATGAGCAGTTCTTC. This sequence encodes CASSLDRGNEQFF.

The gene calls are TRBV19 and TRBJ2-1, with 7 bases fitting TRBD1. The length of the CDR3 is 15 residues. CDR1 and CDR2 (germline): LNHDA, SQIVND (reference sequence). V was clipped by 9 bases and J by 0 bases; unmatched bases: 8. The CDR3 DNA reads as TGTGCCAGCTCTAAACAGGGGAGCTCCTACAATGAGCAGTTCTTC. The encoded protein is CASSKQGSSYNEQFF.

The chain uses TRBV27 and TRBJ2-7; tentatively, D is TRBD1 (5 bases). This CDR3 has 15 amino acids. Trimming pared 3 bases from V and 0 bases from J, leaving 12 bases between. CDR1 is MNHEY and CDR2 is SMNVEV in the germline V gene (reference sequence). The CDR3 DNA is TGTGCCAGCAGTTTGGGGCAGATTAGCTCCTACGAGCAGTACTTC. This translates into CASSLGQISSYEQYF.

The genes are TRBV6-1 and TRBJ1-2, with D perhaps matching TRBD1 (6 bases). The CDR3 has 13 residues. With 9 bases removed from V and 4 bases from J, the gap between germline ends came to 15 bases. CDR1 MNHNS and CDR2 SASEGT come from the germline V gene. As DNA, the CDR3 is TGTGCCAGTACCGTTACAGGGTCCTATGGCTACACCTTC. Its protein is CASTVTGSYGYTF.

The chain has TRBV5-1 and TRBJ2-1; 16 bases line up with TRBD2. Germline CDR1 and CDR2: SGHRS and YFSETQ. The CDR3 loop spans 18 amino acids. The J segment lost 4 bases and the V segment lost 1 base, leaving 5 bases of the junction unmatched. The CDR3 bases are TGCGCCAGCAGCTTGAGCGGGACTAGCGGGGGGGCTTACAATGAGCAGTTCTTC. Translated: CASSLSGTSGGAYNEQFF.

This clone was found a few times. The same CDR3 is also encoded by other DNA sequences in this sample. CDR3 DNA sequence: TGCAGTGCTCGGAGTGGGACTGAAGCTTTCTTT. Translation gives CSARSGTEAFF. The rearrangement uses TRBV20-1 and TRBJ1-1; D call uncertain. This CDR3 contains 11 residues. From germline, CDR1 is DFQATT and CDR2 SNEGSKA (reference sequence). V lost 5 bases and J 5 bases, leaving 9 bases between the germline ends.

V usage is TRBV9 and J usage is TRBJ2-3, with 7 nucleotides matching TRBD1. CDR1 is SGDLS, CDR2 YYNGEE, per germline. V lost 1 base and J lost 4; bases outside the gene matches: 15. The CDR3 consists of 18 residues. The CDR3 DNA follows: TGTGCCAGCAGCGTACCCGAGGACAGGCTGAGTCCCCCAGATACGCAGTATTTT. Amino acids: CASSVPEDRLSPPDTQYF.

The V call is TRBV7-9, the J call TRBJ2-5, with D perhaps TRBD1 (5 bases). Germline V gene lookup returns CDR1 SEHNR and CDR2 FQNEAQ (reference sequence). The CDR3 has 14 amino acids. The V gene lost 5 bases and the J gene lost 5 bases, with 15 bases spanning the gap. CDR3 sequence reads: CASSATPGLETQYF. The DNA of the CDR3 is TGTGCCAGCAGCGCCACCCCAGGGTTGGAGACCCAGTACTTC. Together with reference TRBV7-9 and TRBJ2-5, the CDR3 gives the full variable domain: DTGVSQNPRHKITKRGQNVTFRCDPISEHNRLYWYRQTLGQGPEFLTYFQNEAQLEKSRLLSDRFSAERPKGSFSTLEIQRTEQGDSAMYLCASSATPGLETQYFGPGTRLLVL.

The rearrangement uses TRBV7-9 and TRBJ2-7; 7 nucleotides agree with TRBD1. The germline V gene encodes CDR1 SEHNR and CDR2 FQNEAQ (reference sequence). The CDR3 is 15 residues long. After removal of 5 bases from V and 4 bases from J, the junction contained 11 bases not matched to a gene. The CDR3 DNA is TGTGCCAGCAGCGGGCGACAGGGTGGTCCTTACGAGCAGTACTTC. It translates to CASSGRQGGPYEQYF.

The chain links TRBV5-1 to TRBJ2-1; 7 nucleotides line up with TRBD2. Germline loops: CDR1 SGHRS, CDR2 YFSETQ. The V segment lost 0 bases and the J segment 10 bases; nucleotides outside the gene matches: 4. This CDR3 is 13 amino acids long. The CDR3 here is CASSLEAGGEQFF. The DNA for the CDR3 is TGCGCCAGCAGCTTGGAAGCCGGGGGGGAGCAGTTCTTC.

The chain employs TRBV6-5 and TRBJ1-6; TRBD1 matches at 8 bases. This CDR3 is built from 15 residues. The V gene's germline CDR1 is MNHEY and CDR2 SVGAGI. The V and J ends lost 8 bases and 7 bases, in that order; junction bases with no gene match: 10. The CDR3 here is CASHSTGTGNSPLHF. The CDR3, as DNA: TGTGCCAGCCACTCCACCGGGACAGGAAATTCACCCCTCCACTTT.

CDR3: CASSYGQGRYGYTF. In DNA, the CDR3 is TGTGCCAGCAGTTACGGACAGGGGAGGTATGGCTACACCTTC. The rearrangement uses TRBV28 and TRBJ1-2, with 9 bases lining up with TRBD1. Germline V gene data show CDR1 as MDHEN and CDR2 as SYDVKM. This CDR3 contains 14 residues. V shed 4 bases and J 5 bases; nucleotides not matched to a gene: 5.

This chain connects TRBV19 to TRBJ2-1; D perhaps matches TRBD2 (7 bases). Germline CDR1 reads LNHDA; CDR2 reads SQIVND (reference sequence). The CDR3 consists of 12 residues. Trimming pared 3 bases from V and 15 bases from J, leaving 15 bases between. CDR3 residues: CASSILGGAWFF. The CDR3 region has the DNA TGTGCCAGTAGTATTTTGGGGGGGGCCTGGTTCTTC.

The gene calls are TRBV29-1 and TRBJ1-1, with TRBD1 matching over 12 bases. The CDR3 runs 14 residues. With V trimmed by 7 bases and J by 6 bases, 9 bases remained unmatched. The germline V gene has CDR1 SQVTM and CDR2 ANQGSEA. The CDR3 sequence: CSAGPGQGAPEAFF. The CDR3 nucleotides are TGCAGCGCTGGACCGGGACAGGGGGCACCTGAAGCTTTCTTT.

V usage is TRBV11-2 and J usage is TRBJ2-7, with 7 bases lining up with TRBD1. The germline gives CDR1 SGHAT, CDR2 FQNNGV. The CDR3 is 13 amino acids. J was trimmed by 3 bases and V by 5 bases; bases with no gene match: 4. CDR3 region: CASSLGQYYEQYF. In nucleotides, the CDR3 is TGTGCCAGCAGCCTGGGACAGTACTACGAGCAGTACTTC.

The genes are TRBV7-9 and TRBJ1-1; TRBD1 matches at 8 bases. The trim removed 7 bases at V and 5 bases at J, leaving 12 bases unmatched. CDR3 size: 15 residues. The V gene's germline CDR1 is SEHNR and CDR2 FQNEAQ (reference sequence). CDR3 in amino acids: CASTTRGTGATEAFF. CDR3 nucleotides: TGTGCCAGCACCACGAGGGGGACAGGAGCTACTGAAGCTTTCTTT.

The genes are TRBV27 and TRBJ1-2, with TRBD1 as a possible D gene (5 bases). CDR1 is MNHEY, CDR2 SMNVEV, per germline (reference sequence). Trimming stripped 2 bases from V and 4 bases from J, with 8 bases between. This CDR3 is 13 amino acids long. The CDR3 reads CASSLTGGYGYTF. Here the CDR3 DNA reads TGTGCCAGCAGTTTAACGGGGGGCTATGGCTACACCTTC.